Given below is one T cell receptor beta chain in context. The CDR3 loop spans 14 amino acids. With 6 bases removed from V and 4 bases from J, the gap between germline ends came to 15 bases. Germline values: CDR1 LNHDA, CDR2 SQIVND (reference sequence). The sample comes from a study of blood T cell repertoires in COVID-19. Study context: Some COVID-19 samples were acute and others convalescent; all came from the United States, Italy and Spain. T cells, B-cell-depleted T cells, or PBMCs supplied cDNA or gDNA.

Clones were sequenced by immunoSEQ multiplex PCR, and TCRdb holds only the in-frame ones, with some missing. This repertoire shows about 39,000 clones, 79% found once; its top ten account for around 20%. Sequencing was carried out using peripheral blood. The chain carries TRBV19 and TRBJ2-5; a possible D gene is TRBD2 (6 bases). This receptor was identified in a man between 65 and 80 years old with acute or convalescent COVID-19. CDR3 sequence: CASRSGRGGETQYF. As DNA, the CDR3 is TGTGCCAGTAGGAGTGGAAGGGGAGGAGAGACCCAGTACTTC.